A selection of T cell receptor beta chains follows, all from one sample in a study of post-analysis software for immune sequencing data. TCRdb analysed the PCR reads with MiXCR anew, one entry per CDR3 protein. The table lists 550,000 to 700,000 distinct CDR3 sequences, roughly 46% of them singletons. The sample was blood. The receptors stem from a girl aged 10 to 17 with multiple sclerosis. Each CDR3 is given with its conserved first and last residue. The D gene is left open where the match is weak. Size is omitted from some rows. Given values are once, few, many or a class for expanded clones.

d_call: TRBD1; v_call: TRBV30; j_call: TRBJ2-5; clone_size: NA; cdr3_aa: CAWNLLRGLETQYF; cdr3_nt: TGTGCCTGGAATCTTCTCAGGGGGCTGGAGACCCAGTACTTC
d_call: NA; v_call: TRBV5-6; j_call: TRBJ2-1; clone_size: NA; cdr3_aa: CASSLERWDEQFF; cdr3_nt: TGTGCCAGCAGCTTGGAGCGGTGGGATGAGCAGTTCTTC
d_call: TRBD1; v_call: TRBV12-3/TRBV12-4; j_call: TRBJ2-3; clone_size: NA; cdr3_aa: CASSQDRHLGDTQYF; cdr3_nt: TGTGCCAGCAGTCAGGACAGGCACTTAGGAGATACGCAGTATTTT
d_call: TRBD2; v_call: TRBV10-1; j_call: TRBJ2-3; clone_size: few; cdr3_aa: CASSDRTSGGSTDTQYF; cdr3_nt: TGCGCCAGCAGTGACCGGACTAGCGGGGGGAGCACAGATACGCAGTATTTT
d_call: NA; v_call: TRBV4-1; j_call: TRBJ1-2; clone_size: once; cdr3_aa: CASSQVGTSDGYTF; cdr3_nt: TGCGCCAGCAGCCAAGTCGGGACATCCGATGGCTACACCTTC
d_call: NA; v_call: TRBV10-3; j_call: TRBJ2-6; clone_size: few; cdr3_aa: CAISEGASGANVLTF; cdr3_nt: TGTGCCATCAGTGAGGGGGCTTCTGGGGCCAACGTCCTGACTTTC
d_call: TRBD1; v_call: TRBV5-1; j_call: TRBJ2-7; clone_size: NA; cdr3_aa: CASSEDRGSSYEQYF; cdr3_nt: TGCGCCAGCAGCGAAGACAGGGGGAGCTCCTACGAGCAGTACTTC
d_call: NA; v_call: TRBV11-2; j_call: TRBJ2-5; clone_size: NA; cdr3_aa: CASSFAQGGGETQYF; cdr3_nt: TGTGCCAGCAGCTTTGCACAAGGTGGGGGAGAGACCCAGTACTTC
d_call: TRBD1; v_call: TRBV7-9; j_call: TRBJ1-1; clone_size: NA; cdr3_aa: CASSHGQGATEAFF; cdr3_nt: TGTGCCAGCAGCCATGGACAGGGCGCCACTGAAGCTTTCTTT
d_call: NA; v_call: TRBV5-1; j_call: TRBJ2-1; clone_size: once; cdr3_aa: CASSLQTGRVRDEQFF; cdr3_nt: TGCGCCAGCAGCTTGCAAACGGGACGGGTGCGGGATGAGCAGTTCTTC